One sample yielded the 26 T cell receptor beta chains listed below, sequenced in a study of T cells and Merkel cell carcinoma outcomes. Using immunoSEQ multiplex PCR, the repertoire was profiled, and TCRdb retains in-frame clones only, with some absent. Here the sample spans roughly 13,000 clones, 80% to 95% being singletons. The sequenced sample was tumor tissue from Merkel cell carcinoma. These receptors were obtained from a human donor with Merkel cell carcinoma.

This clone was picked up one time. The DNA of the CDR3 is TGTGCCAGCAACAGGGCAGGGAACTATGGCTACACCTTC. This translates into CASNRAGNYGYTF. This sequence joins TRBV6-1 and TRBJ1-2, with D maybe TRBD1 (6 bases). Germline-derived CDR1 and CDR2 are MNHNS and SASEGT. CDR3 size: 13 residues. V dropped 7 bases and J dropped 2 bases, with 11 bases sitting between them.

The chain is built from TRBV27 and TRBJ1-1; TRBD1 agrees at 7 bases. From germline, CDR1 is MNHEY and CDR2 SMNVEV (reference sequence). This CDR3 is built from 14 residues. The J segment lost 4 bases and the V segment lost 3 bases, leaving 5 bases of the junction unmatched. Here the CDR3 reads CASSFHRGATEAFF. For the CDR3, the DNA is TGTGCCAGCAGTTTCCACAGGGGAGCCACTGAAGCTTTCTTT.

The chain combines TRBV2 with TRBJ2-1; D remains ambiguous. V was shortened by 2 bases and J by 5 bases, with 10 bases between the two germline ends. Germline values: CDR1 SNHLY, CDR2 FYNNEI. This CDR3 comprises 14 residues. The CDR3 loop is CASSEKFWHNEQFF. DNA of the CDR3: TGTGCCAGCAGTGAAAAGTTTTGGCACAATGAGCAGTTCTTC.

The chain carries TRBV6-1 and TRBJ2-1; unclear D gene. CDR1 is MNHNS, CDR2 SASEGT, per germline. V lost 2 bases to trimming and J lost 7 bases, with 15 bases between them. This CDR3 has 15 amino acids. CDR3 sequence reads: CASSESITFHNEQFF. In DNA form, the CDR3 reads TGTGCCAGCAGTGAATCGATAACCTTCCATAATGAGCAGTTCTTC.

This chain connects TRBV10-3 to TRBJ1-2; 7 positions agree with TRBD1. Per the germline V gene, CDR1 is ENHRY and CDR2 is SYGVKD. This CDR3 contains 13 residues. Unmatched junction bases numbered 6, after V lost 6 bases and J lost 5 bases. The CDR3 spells CAIRTGMAYGYTF. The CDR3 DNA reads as TGTGCCATCAGGACAGGGATGGCTTATGGCTACACCTTC.

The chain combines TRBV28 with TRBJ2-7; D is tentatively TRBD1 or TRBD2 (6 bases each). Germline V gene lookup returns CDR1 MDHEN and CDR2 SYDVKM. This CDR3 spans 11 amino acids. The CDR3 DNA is TGTACATCAGGGGAGGTTGGGGAGCAGTACTTC. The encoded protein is CTSGEVGEQYF.

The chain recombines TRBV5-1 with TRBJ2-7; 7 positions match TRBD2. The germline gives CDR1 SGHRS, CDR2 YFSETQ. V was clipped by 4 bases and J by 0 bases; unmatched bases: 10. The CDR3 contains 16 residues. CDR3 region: CASSNGTSVSSYEQYF. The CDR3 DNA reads TGCGCCAGCAGCAACGGCACTAGCGTAAGCTCCTACGAGCAGTACTTC.

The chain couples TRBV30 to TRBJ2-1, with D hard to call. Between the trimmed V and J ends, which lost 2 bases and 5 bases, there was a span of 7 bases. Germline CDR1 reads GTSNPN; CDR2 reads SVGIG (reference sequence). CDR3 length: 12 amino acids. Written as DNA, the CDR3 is TGTGCCTGGAGTTTACTTAACAATGAGCAGTTCTTC. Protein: CAWSLLNNEQFF.

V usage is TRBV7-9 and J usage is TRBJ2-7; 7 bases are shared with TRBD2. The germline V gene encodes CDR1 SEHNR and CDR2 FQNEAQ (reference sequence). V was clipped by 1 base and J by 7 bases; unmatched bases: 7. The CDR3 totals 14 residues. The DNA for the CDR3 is TGTGCCAGCAGCTTAGATGTGTGGGGGGGTGAGCAGTACTTC. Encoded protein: CASSLDVWGGEQYF. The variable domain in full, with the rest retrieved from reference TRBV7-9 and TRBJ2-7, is DTGVSQNPRHKITKRGQNVTFRCDPISEHNRLYWYRQTLGQGPEFLTYFQNEAQLEKSRLLSDRFSAERPKGSFSTLEIQRTEQGDSAMYLCASSLDVWGGEQYFGPGTRLTVT.

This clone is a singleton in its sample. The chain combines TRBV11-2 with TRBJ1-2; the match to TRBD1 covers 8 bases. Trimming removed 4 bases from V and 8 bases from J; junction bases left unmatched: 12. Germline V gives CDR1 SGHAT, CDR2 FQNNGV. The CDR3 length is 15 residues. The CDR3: CASSSIRGQLGGYTF. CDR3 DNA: TGTGCCAGCAGCTCGATCAGGGGGCAGCTCGGAGGCTACACCTTC.

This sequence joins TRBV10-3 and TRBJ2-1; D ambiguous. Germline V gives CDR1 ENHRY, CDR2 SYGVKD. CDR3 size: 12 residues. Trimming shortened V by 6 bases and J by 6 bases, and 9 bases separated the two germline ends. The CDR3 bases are TGTGCCATCAGCGAAGACGTCAATGAGCAGTTCTTC. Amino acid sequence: CAISEDVNEQFF.

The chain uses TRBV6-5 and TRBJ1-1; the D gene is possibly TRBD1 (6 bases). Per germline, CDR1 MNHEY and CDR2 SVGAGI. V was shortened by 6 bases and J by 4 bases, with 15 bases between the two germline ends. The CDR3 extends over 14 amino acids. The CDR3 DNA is TGTGCCAGCAGCCGCGACAGGTTAAGCACTGAAGCTTTCTTT. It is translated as CASSRDRLSTEAFF.

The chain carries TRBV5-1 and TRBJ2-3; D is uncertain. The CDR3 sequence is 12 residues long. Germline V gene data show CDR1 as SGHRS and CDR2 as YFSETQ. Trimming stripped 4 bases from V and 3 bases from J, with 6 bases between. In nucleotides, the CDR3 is TGCGCCAGCAGCCCACCAACAGATACGCAGTATTTT. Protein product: CASSPPTDTQYF.

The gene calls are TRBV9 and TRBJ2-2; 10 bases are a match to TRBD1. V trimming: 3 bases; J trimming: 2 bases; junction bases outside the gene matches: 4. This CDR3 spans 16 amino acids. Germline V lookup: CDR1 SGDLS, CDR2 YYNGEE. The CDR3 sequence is CASSERQGANTGELFF. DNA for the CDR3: TGTGCCAGCAGCGAACGACAGGGGGCTAACACCGGGGAGCTGTTTTTT.

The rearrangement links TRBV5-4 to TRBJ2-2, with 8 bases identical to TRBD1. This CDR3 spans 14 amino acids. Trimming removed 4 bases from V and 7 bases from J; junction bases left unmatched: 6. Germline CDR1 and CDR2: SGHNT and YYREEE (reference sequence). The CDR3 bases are TGTGCCAGCAGCCTGGACAGGGAGGACGGGGAGCTGTTTTTT. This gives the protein CASSLDREDGELFF.

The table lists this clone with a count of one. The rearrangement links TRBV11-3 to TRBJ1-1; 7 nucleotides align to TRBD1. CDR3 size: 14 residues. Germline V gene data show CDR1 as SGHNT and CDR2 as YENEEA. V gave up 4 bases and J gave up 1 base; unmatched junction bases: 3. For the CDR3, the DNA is TGTGCCAGCAGCTCCGGGACAGCGAACACTGAAGCTTTCTTT. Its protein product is CASSSGTANTEAFF. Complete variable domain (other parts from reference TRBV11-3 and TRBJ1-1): EAGVVQSPRYKIIEKKQPVAFWCNPISGHNTLYWYLQNLGQGPELLIRYENEEAVDDSQLPKDRFSAERLKGVDSTLKIQPAELGDSAVYLCASSSGTANTEAFFGQGTRLTVV.

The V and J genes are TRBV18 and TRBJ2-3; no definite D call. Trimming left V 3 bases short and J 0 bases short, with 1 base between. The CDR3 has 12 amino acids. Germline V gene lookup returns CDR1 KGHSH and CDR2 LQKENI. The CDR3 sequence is CASSPSTDTQYF. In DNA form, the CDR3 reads TGTGCCAGCTCACCTAGCACAGATACGCAGTATTTT.

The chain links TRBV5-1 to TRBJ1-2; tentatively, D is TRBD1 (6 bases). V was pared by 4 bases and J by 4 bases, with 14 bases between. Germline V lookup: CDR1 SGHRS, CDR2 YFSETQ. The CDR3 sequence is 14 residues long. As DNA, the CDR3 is TGCGCCAGCAGCCGACAGGATCGTGGCTATGGCTACACCTTC. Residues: CASSRQDRGYGYTF.

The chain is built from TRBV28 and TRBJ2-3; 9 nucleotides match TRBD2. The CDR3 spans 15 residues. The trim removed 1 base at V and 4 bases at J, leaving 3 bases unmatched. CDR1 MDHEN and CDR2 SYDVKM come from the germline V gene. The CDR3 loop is CASSLFSGSSDTQYF. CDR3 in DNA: TGTGCCAGCAGTTTATTTAGCGGGAGTTCAGATACGCAGTATTTT.

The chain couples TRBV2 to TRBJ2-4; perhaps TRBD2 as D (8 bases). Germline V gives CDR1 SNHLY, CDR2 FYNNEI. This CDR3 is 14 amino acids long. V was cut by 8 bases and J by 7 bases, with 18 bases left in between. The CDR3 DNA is TGTGCCAGCGAGGGGGGACTAGGGGGCAACATTCAGTACTTC. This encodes CASEGGLGGNIQYF.

DNA of the CDR3: TGTGCCAGCAGCAGGAGCCCGTCCTACGAGCAGTACTTC. Translation: CASSRSPSYEQYF. This sequence joins TRBV6-5 and TRBJ2-7; D gene ambiguous. This CDR3 region has 13 residues. Germline assignment: CDR1 MNHEY and CDR2 SVGAGI. V was clipped by 6 bases and J by 1 base, with 10 bases between them.

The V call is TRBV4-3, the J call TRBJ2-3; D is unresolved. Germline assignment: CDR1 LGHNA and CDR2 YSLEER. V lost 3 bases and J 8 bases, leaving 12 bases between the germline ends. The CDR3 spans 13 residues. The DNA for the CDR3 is TGCGCCAGCAGCCACCGGGTCGGTGTTACGCAGTATTTT. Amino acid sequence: CASSHRVGVTQYF.

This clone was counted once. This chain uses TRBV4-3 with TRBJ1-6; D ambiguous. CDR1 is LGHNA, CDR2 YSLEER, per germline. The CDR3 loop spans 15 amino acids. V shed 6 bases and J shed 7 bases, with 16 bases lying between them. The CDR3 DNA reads TGCGCCAGCAGTTACAATGTGGCCTCCAATTCACCCCTCCACTTT. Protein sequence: CASSYNVASNSPLHF.

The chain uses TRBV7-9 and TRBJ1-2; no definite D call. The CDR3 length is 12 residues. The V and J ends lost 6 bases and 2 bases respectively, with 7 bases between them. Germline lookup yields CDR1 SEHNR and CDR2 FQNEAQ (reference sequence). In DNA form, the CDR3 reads TGTGCCAGCAGTCCGGACAACTATGGCTACACCTTC. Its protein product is CASSPDNYGYTF.

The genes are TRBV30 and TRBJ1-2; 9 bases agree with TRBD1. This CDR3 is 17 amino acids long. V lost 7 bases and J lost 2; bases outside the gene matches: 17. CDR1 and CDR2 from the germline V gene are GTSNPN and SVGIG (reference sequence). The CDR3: CASQGVGQGVPNYGYTF. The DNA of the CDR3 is TGTGCCTCACAAGGGGTGGGACAGGGAGTCCCCAACTATGGCTACACCTTC.

The chain's CDR3 is CASSLGRLQETQYF. CDR3 nucleotide sequence: TGTGCCAGCAGCTTAGGCAGGCTACAAGAGACCCAGTACTTC. The rearrangement joins TRBV7-8 to TRBJ2-5; unclear D gene. Germline V gene lookup returns CDR1 SGHVS and CDR2 FQNEAQ. V shed 1 base and J shed 2 bases, with 8 bases lying between them. The CDR3 runs to 14 residues.